This T cell receptor beta chain was recorded in a study of Ad26.COV2.S vaccination and SARS-CoV-2 variants. Study-wide background: Trial arm assignment for the donor was COV1001 Ad26.COV2.S.

Treatment of the sample: approximately 18 received Ad26.COV2.S at low or high dose, single or two shots; about 5 received placebo; per-sample allocation not given. Specimen acquisition occurred on day 63 following the initial vaccine or placebo injection. Assay used: immunoSEQ multiplex PCR; TCRdb lists only in-frame clones, some missing. The data show 300,000 to 350,000 clones, around four fifths seen once. This clonotype was sampled from a person between 18 and 60 years old who received the Ad26.COV2.S COVID-19 vaccine or a placebo. The sequencing used peripheral blood, collected in a trial of Ad26.COV2.S vaccine versus placebo.

CDR3 region: CASSQTGQMNTEAFF. In DNA, the CDR3 is TGTGCCAGCAGCCAAACGGGACAGATGAACACTGAAGCTTTCTTT. This rearrangement joins TRBV6-1 to TRBJ1-1; 7 positions agree with TRBD1. This CDR3 has 15 residues. Losses at the gene ends were 6 bases for V and 0 bases for J; bases not matched to a gene: 7. Looked up from germline, CDR1 is MNHNS and CDR2 is SASEGT.